These 31 T cell receptor beta chains were all obtained from the same sample, sequenced in a study of control samples from healthy donors and cancer patients. TCRdb keeps only in-frame clones here, not all; method: immunoSEQ multiplex PCR. The data hold roughly 120,000 clones, with about 86% observed a single time. What was sequenced was blood. Receptors were obtained from a man between 25 and 39 years old in good health.

The V and J genes are TRBV9 and TRBJ1-4; 7 bases match TRBD1. Per germline, CDR1 SGDLS and CDR2 YYNGEE. The CDR3 is 16 residues long. V trimming: 0 bases; J trimming: 0 bases; junction bases outside the gene matches: 2. This chain's CDR3 is CASSVGTGATNEKLFF. The DNA for the CDR3 is TGTGCCAGCAGCGTAGGGACAGGTGCAACTAATGAAAAACTGTTTTTT.

The rearrangement joins TRBV5-1 to TRBJ2-2; 7 bases agree with TRBD2. Germline CDR1 reads SGHRS; CDR2 reads YFSETQ. This CDR3 spans 15 amino acids. Trimming at V came to 5 bases and at J to 3 bases, leaving 7 bases not matched to a gene. The CDR3 is CASRPGGLDTGELFF. The CDR3 DNA is TGCGCCAGCAGACCGGGGGGTCTGGACACCGGGGAGCTGTTTTTT.

This chain connects TRBV5-1 to TRBJ2-1, with TRBD1 as a possible D gene (5 bases). CDR3 length: 14 residues. CDR1 SGHRS and CDR2 YFSETQ come from the germline V gene. The germline V and J ends were trimmed by 2 bases and 4 bases, with 10 bases remaining between them. The CDR3 reads CASSFGDRYNEQFF. The CDR3 DNA reads TGCGCCAGCAGCTTCGGCGACAGATACAATGAGCAGTTCTTC.

This chain connects TRBV7-3 to TRBJ2-3; the D gene could be TRBD1 or TRBD2 (5 bases each). Per the germline V gene, CDR1 is SGHTA and CDR2 is FQGTGA. The ends were cut back, 1 base at V and 4 bases at J, with 6 bases in the middle. The CDR3 has 13 amino acids. The CDR3 loop reads CASSLRDADTQYF. For the CDR3, the DNA is TGTGCCAGCAGCTTAAGGGACGCAGATACGCAGTATTTT.

The rearrangement uses TRBV2 and TRBJ2-5; D tentatively fits TRBD1 or TRBD2 (5 bases each). This CDR3 region has 11 residues. V was clipped by 8 bases and J by 7 bases, with 11 bases between them. Germline CDR1 SNHLY, CDR2 FYNNEI. The DNA of the CDR3 is TGTGCCAGCCGCGAGGGGAGGACCCAGTACTTC. This sequence encodes CASREGRTQYF.

The chain is built from TRBV19 and TRBJ1-2, with D perhaps TRBD1 (6 bases). Trimming stripped 6 bases from V and 0 bases from J, with 14 bases between. CDR1 is LNHDA and CDR2 is SQIVND in the germline V gene (reference sequence). CDR3 size: 15 residues. CDR3 DNA sequence: TGTGCCAGTAGGACGCGGGGGGCCGCTAACTATGGCTACACCTTC. It encodes CASRTRGAANYGYTF.

This chain joins TRBV5-6 and TRBJ1-2; D is undetermined. Trimming took 2 bases from V and 6 from J, leaving 11 bases between them. This CDR3 comprises 13 residues. Germline CDR1 reads SGHDT; CDR2 reads YYEEEE. The CDR3 sequence is CASSLNKLNGYTF. The CDR3 coding sequence is TGTGCCAGCAGCTTAAATAAGTTGAATGGCTACACCTTC.

V usage is TRBV12-5 and J usage is TRBJ1-5, with D tentatively TRBD1 (5 bases). Germline CDR1 is LGHNT and CDR2 is FRNRAP. Trimming stripped 0 bases from V and 0 bases from J, with 12 bases between. The CDR3 runs to 17 residues. CDR3 sequence (DNA): TGTGCTAGTGGTTTGGTACTTGACAGTACTAGCAATCAGCCCCAGCATTTT. This encodes CASGLVLDSTSNQPQHF.

This clone was observed a handful of times. V usage is TRBV19 and J usage is TRBJ1-5, with 7 bases identical to TRBD1. Germline CDR1 and CDR2: LNHDA and SQIVND (reference sequence). Trimming removed 4 bases from V and 4 bases from J; junction bases left unmatched: 7. CDR3 length equals 15 residues. CDR3 bases: TGTGCCAGTAGTACTACCGCACAGGGGAATCAGCCCCAGCATTTT. Translated, it gives CASSTTAQGNQPQHF.

This clone was found a few times. The rearrangement joins TRBV18 to TRBJ1-4, with 10 bases lining up with TRBD1. This CDR3 contains 16 residues. The germline V gene has CDR1 KGHSH and CDR2 LQKENI. With 3 bases clipped from V and 8 bases from J, the junction kept 9 bases outside the gene matches. The DNA of the CDR3 is TGTGCCAGCTCACCCCAGGGGGACAGGGGCCAAGAAAAACTGTTTTTT. It translates to CASSPQGDRGQEKLFF.

This clone showed up just once. The rearrangement uses TRBV5-6 and TRBJ2-3; D is ambiguous. The V end lost 0 bases, the J end lost 6 bases, and 2 bases lay between the germline ends. This CDR3 is built from 11 residues. The germline V gene encodes CDR1 SGHDT and CDR2 YYEEEE. In DNA form, the CDR3 reads TGTGCCAGCAGCTTGGGGGATACGCAGTATTTT. This codes for CASSLGDTQYF.

V and J are TRBV11-2 and TRBJ1-1, with a possible D match to TRBD1 (5 bases). This CDR3 has 13 residues. Trimming took 3 bases from V and 4 from J, leaving 9 bases between them. Germline CDR1 is SGHAT and CDR2 is FQNNGV. CDR3 loop: CASSFVQGTEAFF. CDR3 DNA sequence: TGTGCCAGCAGCTTTGTGCAGGGCACTGAAGCTTTCTTT.

The V call is TRBV4-1, the J call TRBJ2-2, with TRBD2 as a possible D gene (6 bases). Trimming took 4 bases from V and 4 from J, leaving 13 bases between them. The CDR3 contains 15 residues. In germline, CDR1 is MGHRA, CDR2 YSYEKL. The CDR3 bases are TGCGCCAGCAGCCTTCGGGACTTCCTCACCGGGGAGCTGTTTTTT. This encodes CASSLRDFLTGELFF.

V usage is TRBV18 and J usage is TRBJ2-4; 7 nucleotides agree with TRBD2. The germline V gene encodes CDR1 KGHSH and CDR2 LQKENI. The CDR3 is 16 residues long. J lost 4 bases, V lost 3 bases, and 9 bases had no gene match. This CDR3 reads CASSPWAGDPKNIQYF. For the CDR3, the DNA is TGTGCCAGCTCACCCTGGGCGGGGGATCCTAAAAACATTCAGTACTTC.

This chain links TRBV2 with TRBJ2-3; D gene ambiguous. V dropped 2 bases and J dropped 3 bases, with 9 bases sitting between them. Per the germline V gene, CDR1 is SNHLY and CDR2 is FYNNEI. The CDR3 is made up of 14 amino acids. The CDR3 here is CASSENGATDTQYF. CDR3 coding DNA: TGTGCCAGCAGTGAAAACGGAGCGACAGATACGCAGTATTTT.

This clone was recorded once. The chain recombines TRBV5-1 with TRBJ1-2; D uncertain. V lost 2 bases to trimming and J lost 4 bases, with 9 bases between them. Germline V gene lookup returns CDR1 SGHRS and CDR2 YFSETQ. This CDR3 is 13 amino acids long. CDR3 nucleotides: TGCGCCAGCAGCTTAGAATTGAGCTATGGCTACACCTTC. Protein product: CASSLELSYGYTF. Combining the CDR3 with reference TRBV5-1 and TRBJ1-2 gives the whole variable domain KAGVTQTPRYLIKTRGQQVTLSCSPISGHRSVSWYQQTPGQGLQFLFEYFSETQRNKGNFPGRFSGRQFSNSRSEMNVSTLELGDSALYLCASSLELSYGYTFGSGTRLTVV.

The chain employs TRBV27 and TRBJ1-2; no firm D call. The V gene's germline CDR1 is MNHEY and CDR2 SMNVEV (reference sequence). The CDR3 loop spans 13 amino acids. V was shortened by 5 bases and J by 0 bases, with 7 bases between the two germline ends. The CDR3 here is CASSPHANYGYTF. The DNA for the CDR3 is TGTGCCAGCAGTCCACATGCTAACTATGGCTACACCTTC.

This sequence joins TRBV12-5 and TRBJ1-4, with D perhaps matching TRBD1 (5 bases). V lost 1 base and J lost 6, with 15 bases in between. The CDR3 runs 16 residues. Germline V lookup: CDR1 LGHNT, CDR2 FRNRAP. For the CDR3, the DNA is TGTGCTAGTGGTTTGGGCCAGACCGGGACGGATGAAAAACTGTTTTTT. Residues: CASGLGQTGTDEKLFF.

This clone occurred a few times. The chain has TRBV30 and TRBJ1-2; D may be TRBD1 (5 bases). The CDR3 is 12 amino acids. V lost 1 base to trimming and J lost 2 bases, with 5 bases between them. Germline-derived CDR1 and CDR2 are GTSNPN and SVGIG (reference sequence). CDR3 in amino acids: CAWSGTNYGYTF. DNA for the CDR3: TGTGCCTGGAGTGGGACAAACTATGGCTACACCTTC. Using reference TRBV30 and TRBJ1-2 for the parts outside the CDR3, the full variable domain is SQTIHQWPATLVQPVGSPLSLECTVEGTSNPNLYWYRQAAGRGLQLLFYSVGIGQISSEVPQNLSASRPQDRQFILSSKKLLLSDSGFYLCAWSGTNYGYTFGSGTRLTVV.

The CDR3 DNA is TGTGCCAGCAGCCCTAAGGGGAAGGACACTGAAGCTTTCTTT. It translates to CASSPKGKDTEAFF. This rearrangement joins TRBV25-1 to TRBJ1-1, with a tentative D call TRBD1 (5 bases). The CDR3 is 14 residues long. The germline CDR1 and CDR2 sequences are MGHDK and SYGVNS. Trimming pared 6 bases from V and 3 bases from J, leaving 14 bases between.

The chain carries TRBV7-2 and TRBJ2-1; TRBD2 agrees at 7 bases. Germline loops: CDR1 SGHTA, CDR2 FQGNSA. V lost 8 bases to trimming and J lost 4 bases; unmatched junction nucleotides: 11. This CDR3 contains 15 residues. CDR3 nucleotide sequence: TGTGCCAGCGAGGGAGGGGCTAGCGGTTACAATGAGCAGTTCTTC. As protein: CASEGGASGYNEQFF.

CDR3 nucleotide sequence: TGCGCCAGCAGCTTAGGCGGGACAGGGGGCGATCAGCCCCAGCATTTT. Its protein product is CASSLGGTGGDQPQHF. The chain couples TRBV5-1 to TRBJ1-5; 12 nucleotides agree with TRBD1. With V trimmed by 2 bases and J by 5 bases, 5 bases remained unmatched. This CDR3 region has 16 residues. Germline V gene lookup returns CDR1 SGHRS and CDR2 YFSETQ. The entire variable domain, with the rest obtained from reference TRBV5-1 and TRBJ1-5, is as follows: KAGVTQTPRYLIKTRGQQVTLSCSPISGHRSVSWYQQTPGQGLQFLFEYFSETQRNKGNFPGRFSGRQFSNSRSEMNVSTLELGDSALYLCASSLGGTGGDQPQHFGDGTRLSIL.

The chain has TRBV18 and TRBJ2-7, with TRBD1 identical over 7 bases. Germline-derived CDR1 and CDR2 are KGHSH and LQKENI. The trim removed 3 bases at V and 7 bases at J, leaving 6 bases unmatched. This CDR3 is 13 amino acids long. The CDR3 coding sequence is TGTGCCAGCTCACCGGGGACAGAGCGAGAGCAGTACGTC. Its translation: CASSPGTEREQYV.

This chain joins TRBV7-8 and TRBJ1-6; 9 bases line up with TRBD1. This CDR3 has 17 amino acids. J gave up 9 bases and V 2 bases, and 11 bases lay outside the gene matches. Germline loops: CDR1 SGHVS, CDR2 FQNEAQ. DNA for the CDR3: TGTGCCAGCAGCTTAAAGGGGACAGGGACCTTGGGTTCACCCCTCCACTTT. Residues: CASSLKGTGTLGSPLHF.

J is TRBJ1-5 and V is TRBV30; no clear D. The CDR3 has 16 amino acids. Trimming stripped 0 bases from V and 3 bases from J, with 15 bases between. Germline lookup yields CDR1 GTSNPN and CDR2 SVGIG (reference sequence). The CDR3, as DNA: TGTGCCTGGAGTGTAGAGGTGTGGCCCGCCAATCAGCCCCAGCATTTT. Translating gives CAWSVEVWPANQPQHF.

The gene calls are TRBV29-1 and TRBJ1-4; D gene uncertain. Deletions cut 3 bases from V and 6 bases from J, with 8 bases between. Germline values: CDR1 SQVTM, CDR2 ANQGSEA. The CDR3 runs 12 residues. The CDR3 loop reads CSVEREDEKLFF. The CDR3 nucleotides read TGCAGCGTTGAGAGGGAGGATGAAAAACTGTTTTTT. Filled out from reference TRBV29-1 and TRBJ1-4, the complete variable domain reads SAVISQKPSRDICQRGTSLTIQCQVDSQVTMMFWYRQQPGQSLTLIATANQGSEATYESGFVIDKFPISRPNLTFSTLTVSNMSPEDSSIYLCSVEREDEKLFFGSGTQLSVL.

V and J are TRBV19 and TRBJ2-2; D call uncertain. CDR1 and CDR2 (germline): LNHDA, SQIVND (reference sequence). There are 13 residues in the CDR3. V dropped 5 bases and J dropped 7 bases, with 11 bases sitting between them. The CDR3 region has the DNA TGTGCCAGTAGTTCCCAACGAGACGGGGAGCTGTTTTTT. Translation: CASSSQRDGELFF.

The chain carries TRBV12-3 or TRBV12-4 and TRBJ1-5; possibly TRBD1 for D (6 bases). The CDR3 has 13 residues. With 6 bases removed from V and 3 bases from J, the gap between germline ends came to 9 bases. In nucleotides, the CDR3 is TGTGCCAGCAGGTGGGGGCCCAATCAGCCCCAGCATTTT. Translation gives CASRWGPNQPQHF.

The chain has TRBV6-1 and TRBJ1-1; D is possibly TRBD1 (5 bases). Germline V gives CDR1 MNHNS, CDR2 SASEGT. CDR3 length: 12 amino acids. V lost 3 bases, J lost 10 bases, and 12 bases lay in between. The DNA for the CDR3 is TGTGCCAGCAGTGACGTACAGGTCACAGCTTTCTTT. Amino acids: CASSDVQVTAFF.

This clone was counted only a few times. This chain links TRBV2 with TRBJ1-5, with 7 positions matching TRBD1. V lost 4 bases and J lost 2; bases outside the gene matches: 2. This CDR3 is built from 14 residues. Looked up from germline, CDR1 is SNHLY and CDR2 is FYNNEI. In DNA, the CDR3 is TGTGCCAGCAGTGTCCAGGGGGGCAATCAGCCCCAGCATTTT. Translated: CASSVQGGNQPQHF.

The chain recombines TRBV2 with TRBJ2-3, with D perhaps matching TRBD1 (6 bases). Germline CDR1 SNHLY, CDR2 FYNNEI. The CDR3 runs to 16 residues. The V end lost 3 bases, the J end lost 4 bases, and 17 bases lay between the germline ends. Here the CDR3 reads CASSDRSQGPADTQYF. CDR3 coding DNA: TGTGCCAGCAGTGATAGGAGTCAGGGGCCCGCAGATACGCAGTATTTT.